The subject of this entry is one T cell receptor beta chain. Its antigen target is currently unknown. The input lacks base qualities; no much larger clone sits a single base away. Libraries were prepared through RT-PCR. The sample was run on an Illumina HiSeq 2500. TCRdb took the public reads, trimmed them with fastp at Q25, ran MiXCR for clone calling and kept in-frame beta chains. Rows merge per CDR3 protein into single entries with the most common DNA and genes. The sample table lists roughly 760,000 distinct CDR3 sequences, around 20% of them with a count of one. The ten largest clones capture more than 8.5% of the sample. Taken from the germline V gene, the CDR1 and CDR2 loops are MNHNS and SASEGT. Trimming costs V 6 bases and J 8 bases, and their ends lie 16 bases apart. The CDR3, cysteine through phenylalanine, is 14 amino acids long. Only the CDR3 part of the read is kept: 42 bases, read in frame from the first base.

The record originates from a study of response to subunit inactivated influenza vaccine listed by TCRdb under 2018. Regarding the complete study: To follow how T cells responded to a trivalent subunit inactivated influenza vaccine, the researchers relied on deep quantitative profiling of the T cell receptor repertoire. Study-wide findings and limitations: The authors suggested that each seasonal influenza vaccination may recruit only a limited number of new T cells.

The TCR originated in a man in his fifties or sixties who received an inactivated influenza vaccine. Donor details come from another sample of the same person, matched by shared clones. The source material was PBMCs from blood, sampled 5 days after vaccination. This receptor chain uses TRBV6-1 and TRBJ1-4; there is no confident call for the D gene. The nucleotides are TGTGCCAGCAGCCTCCAGGCCGCTTCCGAAAAACTGTTTTTT. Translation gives CASSLQAASEKLFF.